This T cell receptor beta chain was profiled in a study of T cell responses to AZD1222 COVID-19 vaccine. The CDR3 runs to 16 residues. V was pared by 0 bases and J by 5 bases, with 8 bases of the junction left unmatched. The germline V gene has CDR1 LNHNV and CDR2 YYDKDF (reference sequence). Assay used: immunoSEQ multiplex PCR; TCRdb lists only in-frame clones, some missing. Among fewer than 300,000 clones listed, 80% to 95% were seen once. The TCR was taken from an adult in good health. The chain uses TRBV15 and TRBJ2-7; 9 bases fit TRBD2. Here the sequenced sample was peripheral blood, taken on day 0 of AZD1222 vaccination. As DNA, the CDR3 is TGTGCCACCAGCAGAGATCCCCTAGCGGGACTCCACGAGCAGTACTTC. It yields the protein CATSRDPLAGLHEQYF.